This entry lists 29 T cell receptor beta chains sequenced from one sample in a study of blood T cell repertoires in COVID-19. Clones were read by immunoSEQ multiplex PCR, and TCRdb kept only the in-frame ones, dropping some. Of fewer than 80,000 clones in the sample, roughly 90% are singletons; the top ten hold about 21%. The sample comprised peripheral blood. The receptors stem from a woman between 45 and 65 years old with active or convalescent COVID-19.

This chain links TRBV11-3 with TRBJ1-1; weak D call: TRBD1 (5 bases). From germline, CDR1 is SGHNT and CDR2 YENEEA. The V and J ends lost 5 bases and 1 base respectively, with 8 bases between them. The CDR3 length is 13 residues. CDR3 loop: CASSQQENTEAFF. For the CDR3, the DNA is TGTGCCAGCAGCCAACAGGAGAACACTGAAGCTTTCTTT.

The chain joins TRBV21-1 to TRBJ2-5; TRBD2 is the table's D call, not checked against the DNA. TRBV21-1 is assigned pseudogene status. CDR3 length: 20 residues. CDR3 sequence reads: CASSGPGAGGPMGPQETQYF. Written as DNA, the CDR3 is TGTGCCAGCAGCGGCCCAGGAGCGGGAGGTCCCATGGGCCCCCAGGAGACCCAGTACTTC.

The chain carries TRBV5-8 and TRBJ1-2; no clear D gene. This CDR3 comprises 15 residues. The germline V and J ends were trimmed by 0 bases and 3 bases, with 12 bases remaining between them. Germline V gives CDR1 SGHTS, CDR2 YDEGEE. Here the CDR3 DNA reads TGTGCCAGCAGCTTGGGACTAAGTGGGGACTATGGCTACACCTTC. Translating gives CASSLGLSGDYGYTF.

The chain recombines TRBV11-2 with TRBJ2-4; perhaps TRBD2 as D (8 bases). Germline V gene data show CDR1 as SGHAT and CDR2 as FQNNGV. This CDR3 spans 15 amino acids. Deletions cut 5 bases from V and 7 bases from J, with 18 bases between. For the CDR3, the DNA is TGTGCCAGCAGCCCTCCGGGAGGGGGCAGGAACATTCAGTACTTC. It specifies CASSPPGGGRNIQYF.

The rearrangement uses TRBV12-3 or TRBV12-4 and TRBJ1-2; 10 nucleotides agree with TRBD1. The CDR3 extends over 13 amino acids. The V segment lost 6 bases and the J segment 8 bases; nucleotides outside the gene matches: 6. The CDR3 sequence is CASSRQGARGYTF. CDR3 sequence (DNA): TGTGCCAGCAGCCGACAGGGGGCGCGAGGCTACACCTTC.

The CDR3 region is CASSPRAQGTYEQYF. DNA of the CDR3: TGTGCCAGCAGCCCCCGGGCCCAGGGGACCTACGAGCAGTACTTC. The V call is TRBV5-5, the J call TRBJ2-7; possibly TRBD1 for D (6 bases). This CDR3 is 15 amino acids long. Germline CDR1 reads SGHKS; CDR2 reads YYEKEE (reference sequence). V was trimmed by 4 bases and J by 2 bases, leaving 16 bases between them.

The rearrangement joins TRBV7-6 to TRBJ1-1; no reliable D call. This CDR3 region has 14 residues. The V end was cut by 1 base, the J end by 4 bases, with 10 bases between. The V gene's germline CDR1 is SGHVS and CDR2 FNYEAQ. CDR3 sequence (DNA): TGTGCCAGCAGCTTAGATAGGGCGGGCACTGAAGCTTTCTTT. Its translation: CASSLDRAGTEAFF.

V gene TRBV6-5 combines with J gene TRBJ2-1; 9 bases fit TRBD1. CDR1 is MNHEY, CDR2 SVGAGI, per germline. Germline trimming cut 5 bases from V and 2 bases from J; bases unmatched to any gene: 4. The CDR3 sequence is 15 residues long. CDR3 nucleotide sequence: TGTGCCAGCAGTAACCGGGACAGGGCCTACAATGAGCAGTTCTTC. It yields the protein CASSNRDRAYNEQFF.

CDR3 in DNA: TGTGCCAGCAGTGAAACACTCGAGGAGACCTACAATGAGCAGTTCTTC. Protein product: CASSETLEETYNEQFF. The gene calls are TRBV2 and TRBJ2-1; D is unclear. The CDR3 consists of 16 residues. V lost 2 bases and J lost 2, with 13 bases in between. Germline CDR1 SNHLY, CDR2 FYNNEI.

This clone was seen a few times. This chain's CDR3 is CASRASGFSYEQYF. CDR3 coding DNA: TGTGCCAGCAGGGCTAGCGGTTTCTCCTACGAGCAGTACTTC. This chain connects TRBV2 to TRBJ2-7; the match to TRBD2 covers 7 bases. V trimming: 6 bases; J trimming: 0 bases; junction bases outside the gene matches: 5. The CDR3 totals 14 residues. CDR1 is SNHLY and CDR2 is FYNNEI in the germline V gene.

V and J are TRBV11-2 and TRBJ2-1, with 9 bases fitting TRBD2. The ends lost 5 bases at V and 6 bases at J; junction bases unmatched: 11. The CDR3 totals 16 residues. CDR1 and CDR2 (germline): SGHAT, FQNNGV. The CDR3 nucleotides are TGTGCCAGCAGCGAACCAGCGGGAGGTTTTTCCAATGAGCAGTTCTTC. This gives the protein CASSEPAGGFSNEQFF.

This clone was seen only once. The chain employs TRBV24-1 and TRBJ1-3; maybe TRBD1 (5 bases). CDR1 KGHDR and CDR2 SFDVKD come from the germline V gene. The length of the CDR3 is 16 residues. With 8 bases removed from V and 4 bases from J, the gap between germline ends came to 20 bases. The CDR3 DNA sequence: TGTGCCACCATTTACGGGACTCTCGAAGGGGGAAACACCATATATTTT. Translated, it gives CATIYGTLEGGNTIYF.

The chain is built from TRBV9 and TRBJ1-3; D might be TRBD1 (6 bases). V lost 3 bases and J lost 0, with 10 bases in between. The germline gives CDR1 SGDLS, CDR2 YYNGEE. The CDR3 is made up of 15 amino acids. The CDR3 nucleotides are TGTGCCAGCAGCGAACAGGGTTACTCTGGAAACACCATATATTTT. Amino acids: CASSEQGYSGNTIYF.

The chain links TRBV7-8 to TRBJ1-1; 8 nucleotides align to TRBD1. The germline CDR1 and CDR2 sequences are SGHVS and FQNEAQ. Trimming cost V 5 bases and J 1 base; bases outside gene matches: 6. This CDR3 is built from 15 residues. CDR3 coding DNA: TGTGCCAGCAGCCTAGACAGGGGCGAGAACACTGAAGCTTTCTTT. Translation gives CASSLDRGENTEAFF. The entire variable domain, with the rest obtained from reference TRBV7-8 and TRBJ1-1, is as follows: GAGVSQSPRYKVAKRGQDVALRCDPISGHVSLFWYQQALGQGPEFLTYFQNEAQLDKSGLPSDRFFAERPEGSVSTLKIQRTQQEDSAVYLCASSLDRGENTEAFFGQGTRLTVV.

The chain is built from TRBV5-4 and TRBJ2-3; 10 bases agree with TRBD2. The CDR3 contains 17 residues. Germline values: CDR1 SGHNT, CDR2 YYREEE (reference sequence). Losses at the gene ends were 3 bases for V and 2 bases for J; bases not matched to a gene: 9. The CDR3 loop is CASSSPTSGLSTDTQYF. The CDR3 DNA reads as TGTGCCAGCAGCTCACCGACTAGCGGGCTCTCCACAGATACGCAGTATTTT.

The chain carries TRBV2 and TRBJ1-1; no reliable D call. Germline CDR1 is SNHLY and CDR2 is FYNNEI. CDR3 length: 12 residues. The V gene lost 0 bases and the J gene lost 7 bases, with 6 bases spanning the gap. CDR3 sequence: CASSEAQFEAFF. Here the CDR3 DNA reads TGTGCCAGCAGTGAAGCGCAGTTTGAAGCTTTCTTT.

The chain links TRBV19 to TRBJ2-3, with 9 bases lining up with TRBD1. After removal of 9 bases from V and 4 bases from J, the junction contained 5 bases not matched to a gene. This CDR3 contains 13 residues. Per the germline V gene, CDR1 is LNHDA and CDR2 is SQIVND (reference sequence). The CDR3 nucleotides are TGTGCCAGCACGACAGGGGGGGCAGATACGCAGTATTTT. Amino acids: CASTTGGADTQYF.

The CDR3 region is CASSPLFPSGSTDTQYF. DNA for the CDR3: TGTGCCAGCTCACCACTCTTCCCTAGCGGGAGCACAGATACGCAGTATTTT. This chain links TRBV18 with TRBJ2-3; 8 bases align to TRBD2. Looked up from germline, CDR1 is KGHSH and CDR2 is LQKENI. The CDR3 is made up of 17 amino acids. The trim removed 1 base at V and 0 bases at J, leaving 6 bases unmatched.

V and J are TRBV7-8 and TRBJ2-1; D may be TRBD2 (5 bases). The germline gives CDR1 SGHVS, CDR2 FQNEAQ. The CDR3 runs 13 residues. V was trimmed by 1 base and J by 9 bases, leaving 10 bases between them. CDR3 DNA: TGTGCCAGCAGCTTAGTGCGGGTAGGTGAGCAGTTCTTC. Protein sequence: CASSLVRVGEQFF.

This clone was found once. This CDR3 reads CASSQDWAENQPQHF. The CDR3 bases are TGTGCCAGCAGCCAAGATTGGGCAGAGAATCAGCCCCAGCATTTT. This chain connects TRBV4-2 to TRBJ1-5; D remains ambiguous. This CDR3 is 15 amino acids long. Looked up from germline, CDR1 is LGHNA and CDR2 is YNFKEQ. The V and J ends lost 0 bases and 4 bases respectively, with 10 bases between them.

V usage is TRBV5-4 and J usage is TRBJ1-4; a possible D gene is TRBD1 (5 bases). V was cut by 3 bases and J by 6 bases, with 15 bases left in between. Germline V lookup: CDR1 SGHNT, CDR2 YYREEE (reference sequence). CDR3 length: 15 residues. As DNA, the CDR3 is TGTGCCAGCAGCTCCAATCGGGGGATCGATGAAAAACTGTTTTTT. It is translated as CASSSNRGIDEKLFF.

The rearrangement links TRBV10-3 to TRBJ1-5; 7 bases line up with TRBD1. Germline V gives CDR1 ENHRY, CDR2 SYGVKD. The length of the CDR3 is 13 residues. Trimming took 5 bases from V and 5 from J; bases not matched to a gene: 3. CDR3 nucleotides: TGTGCCATCAGTCCCACAGGGGATCAGCCCCAGCATTTT. Translating it yields CAISPTGDQPQHF.

This chain links TRBV7-2 with TRBJ2-7; TRBD1 matches 7 bases. V was pared by 5 bases and J by 2 bases, with 6 bases of the junction left unmatched. The CDR3 totals 14 residues. The germline CDR1 and CDR2 sequences are SGHTA and FQGNSA. CDR3 protein: CASSRDSLAYEQYF. The CDR3 DNA reads as TGTGCCAGCAGCCGGGACAGCCTGGCCTACGAGCAGTACTTC.

The genes are TRBV19 and TRBJ1-6; TRBD1 aligns across 9 bases. This CDR3 has 14 residues. After removal of 6 bases from V and 6 bases from J, the junction contained 3 bases not matched to a gene. In germline, CDR1 is LNHDA, CDR2 SQIVND (reference sequence). CDR3 protein: CASSRDRVNSPLHF. The CDR3 nucleotides read TGTGCCAGTAGCCGGGACAGGGTTAATTCACCCCTCCACTTT.

J is TRBJ2-7 and V is TRBV7-9, with 7 bases lining up with TRBD1. The V gene end was trimmed by 8 bases and the J gene end by 0 bases; junction bases not matched to a gene: 4. Germline CDR1 reads SEHNR; CDR2 reads FQNEAQ (reference sequence). This CDR3 is built from 13 residues. The CDR3 nucleotides read TGTGCCAGCGCCGGGACAGACTCCTACGAGCAGTACTTC. Translated, it gives CASAGTDSYEQYF.

This clone has a single count. The V call is TRBV30, the J call TRBJ1-2; D gene ambiguous. CDR1 and CDR2 from the germline V gene are GTSNPN and SVGIG (reference sequence). V was shortened by 5 bases and J by 6 bases, with 19 bases between the two germline ends. The CDR3 consists of 14 residues. The chain's CDR3 is CAWDREPFSNGYTF. CDR3 DNA: TGTGCCTGGGACCGGGAACCCTTTTCGAATGGCTACACCTTC.

This clone came up a few times. The chain is built from TRBV18 and TRBJ2-5; D ambiguous. This CDR3 contains 13 residues. The ends were cut back, 3 bases at V and 5 bases at J, with 10 bases in the middle. The V gene's germline CDR1 is KGHSH and CDR2 LQKENI. The DNA of the CDR3 is TGTGCCAGCTCACCGGGCAGTTCGGAGACCCAGTACTTC. Amino acids: CASSPGSSETQYF.

CDR3 coding DNA: TGCGCCAGCAGGACAGACACCGGGGAGCTGTTTTTT. This codes for CASRTDTGELFF. This sequence joins TRBV5-1 and TRBJ2-2, with D perhaps TRBD1 (5 bases). Between the trimmed V and J ends, which lost 5 bases and 3 bases, there was a span of 5 bases. CDR1 is SGHRS and CDR2 is YFSETQ in the germline V gene. CDR3 length: 12 residues.

V is TRBV21-1 and J is TRBJ2-3; the D call TRBD2 from the table was never checked on the DNA. TRBV21-1 is deemed a pseudogene. The CDR3 has 18 residues. The CDR3 DNA sequence: TGTGCCAGCAGCCTCCGGAGGGGTAACGGGAAAAGCACAGATACGCAGTATTTT. Translating gives CASSLRRGNGKSTDTQYF.